The clone carrying this TCR beta chain was found a few times. This specimen belongs to a study of beta chain features in type 1 diabetes. TCRB transcripts that were expressed got sequenced, as all of the isolated RNA had been reverse transcribed. Profiled with immunoSEQ multiplex PCR; TCRdb holds only in-frame clones, not every one. The table has about 110,000 clones, almost 40% seen once. Germline values: CDR1 KGHSH, CDR2 LQKENI. This CDR3 region has 13 residues. With 3 bases removed from V and 7 bases from J, the gap between germline ends came to 12 bases. V is TRBV18 and J is TRBJ1-1; D is unclear. The sequenced material came from stem cell memory CD4+ T cells from blood. The sequence was obtained from a woman aged 18-29 years in good health. The CDR3 loop is CASSPGYQIEAFF. In DNA, the CDR3 is TGTGCCAGCTCACCCGGGTACCAGATTGAAGCTTTCTTT.